This T cell receptor beta chain was sequenced in a study of identifying expanded T cells in peripheral blood. Whole-study findings and limits: Differentially abundant clones: approximately 1.3 between replicates, 15 to 17 at roughly 2 weeks, 19 to 20 at four.

Trimming left V 1 base short and J 13 bases short, with 13 bases between. CDR1 and CDR2 from the germline V gene are SGHNT and YENEEA. This CDR3 region has 13 residues. Measured with immunoSEQ multiplex PCR; TCRdb has only the in-frame clones, and not every one. This sample has 90,000 or so clones, with about 88% found just once. Collection occurred without any documented infections or immune events in donors. A note on this clone: The antigen remains unidentified.

The sample comprised blood. The genes are TRBV11-3 and TRBJ2-2; a weak D match, TRBD2 (6 bases). This TCR was sampled from a person aged 18 to 75 in good health. The CDR3 reads CASSLGSGGRLFF. CDR3 nucleotide sequence: TGTGCCAGCAGCTTAGGGTCCGGGGGAAGGCTGTTTTTT.